This T cell receptor beta chain was sequenced for a study of blood T cell repertoires in COVID-19. Study context: The United States, Italy and Spain supplied acute and convalescent COVID-19 samples.

CDR1 and CDR2 from the germline V gene are SGHRS and YFSETQ. The CDR3 has 16 amino acids. V shed 0 bases, J shed 2 bases, and the junction held 5 bases outside the gene matches. Patients at the Seattle site were enrolled during active infection and followed longitudinally. Libraries were prepared by immunoSEQ multiplex PCR; TCRdb keeps only in-frame clonotypes and omits some of them. The repertoire holds some 290,000 clones, with just under 90% as singletons. The TCR comes from a woman younger than 45 with COVID-19, enrolled during active disease. Sequences were obtained from peripheral blood. This chain uses TRBV5-1 with TRBJ2-1, with 7 positions matching TRBD2. The DNA for the CDR3 is TGCGCCAGCAGCTTGGTCCAGGGAGGGCCCTACAATGAGCAGTTCTTC. Translated, it gives CASSLVQGGPYNEQFF. Looking up the rest from reference TRBV5-1 and TRBJ2-1 gives the full variable domain: KAGVTQTPRYLIKTRGQQVTLSCSPISGHRSVSWYQQTPGQGLQFLFEYFSETQRNKGNFPGRFSGRQFSNSRSEMNVSTLELGDSALYLCASSLVQGGPYNEQFFGPGTRLTVL.